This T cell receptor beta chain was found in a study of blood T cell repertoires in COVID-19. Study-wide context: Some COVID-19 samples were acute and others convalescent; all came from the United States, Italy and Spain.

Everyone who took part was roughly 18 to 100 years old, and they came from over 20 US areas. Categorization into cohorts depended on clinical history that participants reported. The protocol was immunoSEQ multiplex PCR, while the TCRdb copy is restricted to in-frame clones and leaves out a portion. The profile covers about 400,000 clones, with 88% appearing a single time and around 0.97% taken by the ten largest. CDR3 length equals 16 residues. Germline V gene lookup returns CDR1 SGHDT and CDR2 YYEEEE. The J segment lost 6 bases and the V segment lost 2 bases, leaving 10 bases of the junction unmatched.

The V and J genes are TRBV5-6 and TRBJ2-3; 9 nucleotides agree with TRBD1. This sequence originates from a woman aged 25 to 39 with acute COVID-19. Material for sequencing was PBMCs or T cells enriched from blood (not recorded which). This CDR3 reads CASSLGTGGRGDTQYF. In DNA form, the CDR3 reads TGTGCCAGCAGCTTAGGCACAGGGGGCCGCGGGGATACGCAGTATTTT.